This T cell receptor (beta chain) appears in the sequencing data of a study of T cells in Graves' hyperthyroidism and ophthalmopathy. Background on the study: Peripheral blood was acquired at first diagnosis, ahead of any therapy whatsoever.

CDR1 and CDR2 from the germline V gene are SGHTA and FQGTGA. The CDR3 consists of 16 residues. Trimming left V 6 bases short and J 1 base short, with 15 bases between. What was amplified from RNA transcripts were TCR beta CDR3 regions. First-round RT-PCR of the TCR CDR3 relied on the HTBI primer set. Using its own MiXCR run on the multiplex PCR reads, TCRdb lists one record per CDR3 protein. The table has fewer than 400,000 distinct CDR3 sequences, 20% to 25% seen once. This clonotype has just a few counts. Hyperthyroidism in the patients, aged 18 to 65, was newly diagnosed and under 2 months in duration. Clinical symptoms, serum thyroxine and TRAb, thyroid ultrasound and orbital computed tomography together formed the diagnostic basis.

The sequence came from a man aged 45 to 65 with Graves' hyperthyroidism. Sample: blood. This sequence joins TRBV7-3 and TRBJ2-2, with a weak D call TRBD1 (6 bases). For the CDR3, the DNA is TGTGCCAGCAGTCCAAACAGGGCCCAGAACACCGGGGAGCTGTTTTTT. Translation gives CASSPNRAQNTGELFF.